The T cell receptor (beta chain) under discussion was sequenced for a study of CD8 T cells in Susac syndrome (dated by TCRdb to 2018 to 2020). Background on the whole study: Whether CD8+ T cell activation and differentiation in Susac syndrome was antigen driven was tested using repertoire sequencing. Here is what the overall study found, with its caveats: The number of individuals in the TCR sequencing and HLA analysis was acknowledged as relatively small.

Peripheral blood CD8+ and CD4+ T cells from healthy donors, Susac syndrome patients and multiple sclerosis patients were profiled using high-throughput TCR beta sequencing. Treatment-naive patients with stable or active relapsing-remitting disease fulfilling revised McDonald criteria were used as multiple sclerosis controls. Bulk CD8+ and CD4+ T cells were purified magnetically by negative isolation, whereas CD8+ TEMRA cells were enriched by FACS. Blood was collected in EDTA tubes and processed within 24 hours, with PBMCs isolated through density gradient centrifugation. PBMCs destined for TCR sequencing were cryopreserved in liquid nitrogen and later thawed in a 37 °C water bath. The sorted or isolated CD4+, CD8+ and CD8+ TEMRA cells reached a purity of at least 90%. Comment on this clonotype: Its antigen is still unknown. Nothing much larger sits one base from this clone, and base qualities are not available.

The CDR3 numbers 15 residues from cysteine through phenylalanine. The retained sequence is limited to the CDR3, 45 bases, with the frame set at the first base. CDR1 and CDR2 were assigned from the germline V gene (reference sequence) as LGHDT and YNNKEL. V is trimmed back by 5 bases and J by 0 bases, and the junction contains 3 bases that no gene match accounts for. RNA was extracted with the RNeasy kit and 0.5 to 1 ug was reverse transcribed using random hexamers. The immunoSEQ multiplex PCR assay, which covers 54 Vbeta and 13 Jbeta segments, was used to amplify TCR beta CDR3 regions. PCR amplification bias was corrected using a synthetic template baseline for primer optimization and computational correction. As for the authors' bioinformatics: Reads were annotated to V, D and J genes per IMGT and analyzed with immunoSEQ Analyzer, keeping only productive sequences. Clonality was calculated as one minus the Shannon entropy normalized by log2 of the number of productive unique sequences. For each patient and control, public and private clones were evaluated among the 100 most prevalent clones. Clones were defined as Susac-specific if absent from the healthy and MS cohorts, from approximately 1,100 published viral clones and from other ImmuneACCESS disease sequences. TCRdb reran the public reads through fastp at Q25 and MiXCR, keeping productive beta chains. Rows are unified per CDR3 protein, each entry keeping the most common DNA and genes. The V and J calls were determined by TCRdb, not by the authors. For this sample there are approximately 200,000 distinct CDR3 sequences; about 94% appear just once. 0.093% of the sample belongs to the ten largest clones.

Specimen: CD4+ T cells from PBMCs. The receptor's source is a human donor with multiple sclerosis. The rearrangement joined TRBV3-1 to TRBJ2-2; the junction holds 7 bases that match TRBD2. The sequenced DNA: TGTGCCAGCAGCGTGAGCGGGGCGAACACCGGGGAGCTGTTTTTT. This codes for CASSVSGANTGELFF.